This T cell receptor beta chain was observed in a study of shared clonotypes between healthy human individuals. Findings and limits, study-wide: Naive subsets generally exceeded memory subsets in estimated richness.

This CDR3 is 15 amino acids long. CDR1 MNHNS and CDR2 SASEGT come from the germline V gene. Trimming cost V 2 bases and J 5 bases; bases outside gene matches: 9. Profiled with immunoSEQ multiplex PCR; TCRdb holds only in-frame clones, not every one. The profile covers roughly 680,000 clones, with just under 75% appearing a single time and more than 1.5% taken by the ten largest. Splitting the CD4+ cells yielded a CD45RA+ naive subset and a CD45RA-negative memory subset. Concerning this clone: The antigen is unknown.

This receptor was taken from a woman aged 30 to 39 in good health. The sample consisted of memory CD4+ T cells sorted from blood. Stated subset: CD45RA-negative fraction. V usage is TRBV6-1 and J usage is TRBJ2-7, with TRBD2 matching over 7 bases. CDR3 coding DNA: TGTGCCAGCAGTGAAATTGGCGGGAGTTCCAACGAGCAGTACTTC. As protein: CASSEIGGSSNEQYF.